The clone carrying this T cell receptor beta chain turned up a few times. Antigen specificity is unknown. The entry originates in a study of response to subunit inactivated influenza vaccine. Broader study findings: With each seasonal influenza vaccination, the authors suggested, few new T cells are recruited.

The V segment lost 3 bases and the J segment 4 bases; nucleotides outside the gene matches: 1. The CDR3 extends over 14 amino acids. Germline values: CDR1 SEHNR, CDR2 FQNEAQ (reference sequence). Each CDR3 protein is one row after TCRdb ran MiXCR on the RT-PCR reads. The data show hundreds of thousands of distinct CDR3 sequences, 15% to 19% seen once. V and J are TRBV7-9 and TRBJ2-1, with 9 positions matching TRBD2. The sequence came from a man over 45 who received an inactivated influenza vaccine. Sequenced material: PBMCs from blood, taken 11 to 12 days after vaccination. In DNA, the CDR3 is TGTGCCAGCAGCTTCACTAGCGGGTACAATGAGCAGTTCTTC. Translation: CASSFTSGYNEQFF.